A selection of T cell receptor beta chains follows, all from one sample in a study of beta chain features in type 1 diabetes. TCRdb's copy holds only in-frame clones and misses some; the assay was immunoSEQ multiplex PCR. Here the sample spans about 650,000 clones, around 12% being singletons. Material for sequencing was naive CD4+ T cells from blood. These receptors all stem from a young man with type 1 diabetes. Both conserved end residues are part of each CDR3. D genes are given only for firm matches. Part of the rows lack a size; the others show once, few, many or a class for expanded clones.

TRBJ2-7,-,TRBV4-1,13,TRBD1,CASSRQGAHEQYF,TGCGCCAGCAGCCGACAGGGGGCCCACGAGCAGTACTTC
TRBJ1-6,few,TRBV6-1,15,TRBD1,CASSEGQAGVSPLHF,TGTGCCAGCAGTGAGGGACAGGCAGGGGTTTCACCCCTCCACTTT
TRBJ2-3,-,TRBV6-5,15,TRBD1,CASSHRGRQADTQYF,TGTGCCAGCAGCCACAGGGGGCGACAGGCAGATACGCAGTATTTT
TRBJ1-4,many,TRBV13,14,-,CASSPRGANEKLFF,TGTGCCAGCAGCCCCCGAGGGGCAAATGAAAAACTGTTTTTT
TRBJ2-3,few,TRBV5-4,15,TRBD2,CASSPGLAGENTQYF,TGTGCCAGCAGCCCCGGACTAGCGGGGGAGAATACGCAGTATTTT
TRBJ1-5,-,TRBV28,12,-,CASKSTGTTQHF,TGTGCCAGCAAGAGTACAGGGACAACCCAGCATTTT
TRBJ2-3,-,TRBV11-2,14,-,CASSLLDGVNTQYF,TGTGCCAGCAGCCTCCTCGACGGGGTAAATACGCAGTATTTT
TRBJ2-3,-,TRBV5-1,18,-,CASSLLERADYTTDTQYF,TGCGCCAGCAGCCTACTTGAGCGGGCGGACTATACCACAGATACGCAGTATTTT
TRBJ1-2,few,TRBV27,16,-,CASSPSWVETNYGYTF,TGTGCCAGCAGTCCCTCCTGGGTAGAGACTAACTATGGCTACACCTTC
TRBJ1-3,-,TRBV11-2,15,TRBD1,CASSSQGTVGNTIYF,TGTGCCAGCAGTTCACAGGGGACAGTGGGAAACACCATATATTTT
TRBJ1-1,-,TRBV7-9,13,-,CASSLNTNTEAFF,TGTGCCAGCAGCTTAAACACCAACACTGAAGCTTTCTTT
TRBJ2-3,-,TRBV9,15,-,CASSVRGAHTDTQYF,TGTGCCAGCAGCGTAAGGGGGGCCCACACAGATACGCAGTATTTT
TRBJ2-1,-,TRBV9,16,-,CASSPRGPGPYNEQFF,TGTGCCAGCAGCCCCCGCGGCCCGGGACCTTACAATGAGCAGTTCTTC
TRBJ1-4,-,TRBV12-5,20,-,CASGLVLPRAGLPTGEKLFF,TGTGCTAGTGGTTTGGTACTCCCAAGGGCAGGACTCCCGACGGGGGAAAAACTGTTTTTT
TRBJ1-5,few,TRBV28,11,-,CASTSSAPQHF,TGTGCCAGCACCTCGTCAGCGCCCCAGCATTTT
TRBJ1-6,few,TRBV27,14,-,CASSFKGGNSPLHF,TGTGCCAGCAGTTTTAAAGGGGGTAATTCACCCCTCCACTTT
TRBJ1-2,-,TRBV2,17,-,CASSPQGNQRYGYGYTF,TGTGCCAGCAGTCCACAGGGTAATCAACGGTACGGCTATGGCTACACCTTC
TRBJ1-1,-,TRBV15,15,TRBD1,CATSRLQGVNTEAFF,TGTGCCACCAGCAGGTTACAGGGGGTGAACACTGAAGCTTTCTTT
TRBJ2-1,few,TRBV29-1,15,TRBD2,CSVVTSGGVYNEQFF,TGCAGCGTCGTGACTAGCGGGGGGGTTTACAATGAGCAGTTCTTC
TRBJ2-5,few,TRBV9,15,-,CASSVATGRGETQYF,TGTGCCAGCAGCGTAGCTACAGGCCGGGGAGAGACCCAGTACTTC
TRBJ2-1,-,TRBV4-3,14,-,CASSQVGGGNEQFF,TGCGCCAGCAGCCAAGTGGGTGGTGGCAATGAGCAGTTCTTC
TRBJ1-2,-,TRBV7-2,13,-,CASSPGGGYGYTF,TGTGCCAGCAGCCCGGGGGGGGGCTATGGCTACACCTTC
TRBJ1-2,few,TRBV19,12,-,CATSGEGLGYTF,TGTGCCACCTCGGGAGAAGGGCTGGGCTACACCTTC
TRBJ1-2,-,TRBV4-3,14,TRBD1,CASSQLQGRDGYTF,TGCGCCAGCAGCCAACTACAGGGGAGGGATGGCTACACCTTC
TRBJ2-3,-,TRBV28,15,-,CASSFEAGVTDTQYF,TGTGCCAGCAGTTTCGAGGCAGGGGTCACAGATACGCAGTATTTT
TRBJ2-5,-,TRBV2,12,-,CASTGTGLSQYF,TGTGCCAGCACTGGGACCGGGTTGTCCCAGTACTTC
TRBJ1-2,-,TRBV10-3,14,TRBD1,CASLGQGSFDGYTF,TGTGCCAGCCTTGGACAGGGGTCGTTTGATGGCTACACCTTC
TRBJ2-7,-,TRBV30,14,-,CAWIARGRSYEQYF,TGTGCCTGGATAGCTAGGGGCCGTTCCTACGAGCAGTACTTC
TRBJ1-2,-,TRBV5-1,13,TRBD1,CASSSTGLDGYTF,TGCGCCAGCAGCTCGACAGGGCTGGATGGCTACACCTTC
TRBJ2-5,-,TRBV6-5,14,TRBD2,CASSKGLGAETQYF,TGTGCCAGCAGCAAGGGACTAGGGGCAGAGACCCAGTACTTC
TRBJ1-1,-,TRBV18,14,-,CASSLTALNTEAFF,TGTGCCAGCTCCTTGACCGCTTTGAACACTGAAGCTTTCTTT
TRBJ2-7,few,TRBV11-3,13,TRBD1,CASRRQGSYEQYF,TGTGCCAGCAGGCGACAGGGCAGCTACGAGCAGTACTTC